Listed here are 5 T cell receptor beta chains from one sample, sequenced in a study of blood T cells in healthy people across ages. Alongside a J-beta primer mix, a sample-barcoded 5' primer served in a second PCR lasting about 6 to 11 cycles. Using its own MiXCR run on the 5' RACE reads, TCRdb lists one record per CDR3 protein. The profile covers about 2 million distinct CDR3 sequences, with 49% appearing a single time and 2% to 2.5% taken by the ten largest. The sample was blood. All receptors come from a woman between 40 and 55 years old in good health.

DNA for the CDR3: TGTGCCAGCAGTTTAAAGGTCTCCTACGAGCAGTACTTC. Protein product: CASSLKVSYEQYF. The genes are TRBV27 and TRBJ2-7; D is undetermined. Between the trimmed V and J ends, which lost 2 bases and 0 bases, there was a span of 5 bases. This CDR3 contains 13 residues. CDR1 and CDR2 from the germline V gene are MNHEY and SMNVEV (reference sequence).

V gene TRBV12-3 or TRBV12-4 combines with J gene TRBJ1-4; possibly TRBD1 for D (5 bases). This CDR3 comprises 16 residues. V was cut by 0 bases and J by 8 bases, with 16 bases left in between. CDR3 amino acids: CASSLATGPMEEKLFF. The CDR3 bases are TGTGCCAGCAGTTTAGCCACAGGACCGATGGAGGAAAAACTGTTTTTT.

This rearrangement joins TRBV5-1 to TRBJ2-3, with a possible D match to TRBD2 (6 bases). Germline V CDR1 and CDR2: SGHRS, YFSETQ. With 4 bases removed from V and 3 bases from J, the gap between germline ends came to 21 bases. The CDR3 loop spans 17 amino acids. The CDR3 spells CASSTGVTNSPTDTQYF. CDR3 sequence (DNA): TGCGCCAGCAGCACGGGGGTTACCAATTCCCCGACAGATACGCAGTATTTT.

Remarks on this clonotype: At one end, the junction sequence differs from germline, possibly due to a read error. This rearrangement joins TRBV27 to TRBJ2-3; TRBD1 is a possible D gene (7 bases). There are 15 residues in the CDR3. Germline loops: CDR1 MNHEY, CDR2 SMNVEV (reference sequence). CDR3 residues: CASSFGQGGTDAQYF. The CDR3 coding sequence is TGTGCCAGCAGTTTCGGGCAGGGGGGAACAGATGCGCAGTATTTT.

This clonotype was seen more than once but under ten times. The genes are TRBV20-1 and TRBJ2-1; TRBD2 agrees at 7 bases. This CDR3 is built from 15 residues. After removal of 4 bases from V and 0 bases from J, the junction contained 6 bases not matched to a gene. Germline CDR1 reads DFQATT; CDR2 reads SNEGSKA (reference sequence). CDR3 residues: CSAKSLASSYNEQFF. As DNA, the CDR3 is TGCAGTGCTAAGTCACTAGCGAGCTCCTACAATGAGCAGTTCTTC.